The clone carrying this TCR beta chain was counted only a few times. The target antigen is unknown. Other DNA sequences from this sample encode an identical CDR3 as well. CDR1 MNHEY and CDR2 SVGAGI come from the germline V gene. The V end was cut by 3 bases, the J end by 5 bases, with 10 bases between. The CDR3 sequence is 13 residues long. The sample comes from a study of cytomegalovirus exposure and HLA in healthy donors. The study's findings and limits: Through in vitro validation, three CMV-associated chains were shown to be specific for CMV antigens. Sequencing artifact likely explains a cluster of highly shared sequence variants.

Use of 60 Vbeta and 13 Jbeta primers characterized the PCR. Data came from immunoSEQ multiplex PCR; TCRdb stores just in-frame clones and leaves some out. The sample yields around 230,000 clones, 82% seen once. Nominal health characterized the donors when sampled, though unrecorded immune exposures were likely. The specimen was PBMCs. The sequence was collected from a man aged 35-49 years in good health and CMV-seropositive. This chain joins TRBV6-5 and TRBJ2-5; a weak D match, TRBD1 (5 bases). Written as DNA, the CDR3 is TGTGCCAGCAGTTATGGGGCGCGGGAGACCCAGTACTTC. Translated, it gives CASSYGARETQYF.